This T cell receptor beta chain emerged from a study of blood T cell repertoires in COVID-19. As for the study in general: Whether acute or convalescent, the COVID-19 samples came from the United States, Italy and Spain. Sources were T cells, B-cell-depleted T cells, or PBMCs; the material itself was cDNA or gDNA.

Original processing notes: The authors estimated nucleated cell counts from reference gene primer amplification. Repertoires were generated with immunoSEQ multiplex PCR, while TCRdb's copy carries only in-frame clones and drops some. V, J and clone size are taken as reported in that table, and D and trimming were inferred from the DNA itself. The sample carries some 160,000 clones, 70% to 90% recorded once. Per germline, CDR1 GTSNPN and CDR2 SVGIG (reference sequence). The CDR3 has 13 amino acids. Trimming removed 0 bases at V and 7 bases at J, with 9 bases between. This TCR derives from a man aged 50-59 years who had recovered from COVID-19. V usage is TRBV30 and J usage is TRBJ2-2, with D uncertain. The sequenced material came from peripheral blood. Here the CDR3 DNA reads TGTGCCTGGAGTGTACAGAGCAACGGGGAGCTGTTTTTT. This translates into CAWSVQSNGELFF.